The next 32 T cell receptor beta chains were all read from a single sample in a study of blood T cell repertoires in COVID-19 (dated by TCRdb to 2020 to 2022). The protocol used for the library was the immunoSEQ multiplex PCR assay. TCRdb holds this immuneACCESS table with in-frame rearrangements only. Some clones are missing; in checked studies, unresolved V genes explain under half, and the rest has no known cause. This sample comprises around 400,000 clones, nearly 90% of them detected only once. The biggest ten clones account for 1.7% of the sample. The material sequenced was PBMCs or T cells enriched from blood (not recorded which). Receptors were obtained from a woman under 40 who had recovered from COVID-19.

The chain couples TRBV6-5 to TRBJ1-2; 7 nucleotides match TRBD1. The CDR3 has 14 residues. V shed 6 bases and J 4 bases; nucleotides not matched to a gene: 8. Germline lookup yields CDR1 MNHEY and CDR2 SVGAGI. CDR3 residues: CASSRTDRAYGYTF. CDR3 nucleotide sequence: TGTGCCAGCAGCAGAACAGACAGGGCCTATGGCTACACCTTC.

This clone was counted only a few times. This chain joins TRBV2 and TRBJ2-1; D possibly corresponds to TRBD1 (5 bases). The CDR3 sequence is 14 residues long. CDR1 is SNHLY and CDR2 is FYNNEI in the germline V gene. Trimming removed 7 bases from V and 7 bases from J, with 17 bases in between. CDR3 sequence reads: CASKAGRKVNEQFF. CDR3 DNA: TGTGCCAGCAAGGCAGGGCGTAAGGTTAATGAGCAGTTCTTC.

CDR3 in amino acids: CASSEFSGQSSGNTIYF. CDR3 sequence (DNA): TGTGCCAGCAGTGAATTTTCAGGACAGTCCTCTGGAAACACCATATATTTT. This chain connects TRBV25-1 to TRBJ1-3, with D perhaps matching TRBD1 (6 bases). Germline assignment: CDR1 MGHDK and CDR2 SYGVNS. The CDR3 length is 17 residues. Trimming took 1 base from V and 0 from J, leaving 13 bases between them.

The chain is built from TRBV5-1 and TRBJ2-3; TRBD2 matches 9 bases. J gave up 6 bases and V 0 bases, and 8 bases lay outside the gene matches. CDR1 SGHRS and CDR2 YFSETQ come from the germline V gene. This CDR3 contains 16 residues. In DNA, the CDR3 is TGCGCCAGCAGCTTGGCAGCGGGAGGTCAGGCGGATACGCAGTATTTT. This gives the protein CASSLAAGGQADTQYF. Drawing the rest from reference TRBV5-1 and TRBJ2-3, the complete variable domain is KAGVTQTPRYLIKTRGQQVTLSCSPISGHRSVSWYQQTPGQGLQFLFEYFSETQRNKGNFPGRFSGRQFSNSRSEMNVSTLELGDSALYLCASSLAAGGQADTQYFGPGTRLTVL.

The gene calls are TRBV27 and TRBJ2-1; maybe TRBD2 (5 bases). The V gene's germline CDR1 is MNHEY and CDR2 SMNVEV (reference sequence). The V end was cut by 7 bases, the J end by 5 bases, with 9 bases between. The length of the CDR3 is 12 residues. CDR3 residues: CASKRTHNEQFF. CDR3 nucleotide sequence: TGTGCCAGCAAGCGGACCCACAATGAGCAGTTCTTC.

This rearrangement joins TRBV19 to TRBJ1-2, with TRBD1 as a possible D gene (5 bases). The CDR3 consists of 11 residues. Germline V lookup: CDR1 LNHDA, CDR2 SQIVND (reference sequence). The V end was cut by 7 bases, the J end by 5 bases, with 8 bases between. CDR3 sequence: CASTTGYGYTF. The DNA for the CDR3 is TGTGCCAGTACTACAGGATATGGCTACACCTTC.

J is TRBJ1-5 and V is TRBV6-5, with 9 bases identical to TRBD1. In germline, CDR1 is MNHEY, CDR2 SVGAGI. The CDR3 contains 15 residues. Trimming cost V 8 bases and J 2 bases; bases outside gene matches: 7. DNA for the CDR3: TGTGCCAGCCGGGACAGGGCGCTCGGCAATCAGCCCCAGCATTTT. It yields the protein CASRDRALGNQPQHF.

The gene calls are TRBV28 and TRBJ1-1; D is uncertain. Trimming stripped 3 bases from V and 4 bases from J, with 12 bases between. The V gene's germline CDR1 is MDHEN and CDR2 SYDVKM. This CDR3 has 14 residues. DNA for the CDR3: TGTGCCAGCAGTTTCCGGGTCCGGGGCACTGAAGCTTTCTTT. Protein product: CASSFRVRGTEAFF. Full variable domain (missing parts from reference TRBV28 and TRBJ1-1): DVKVTQSSRYLVKRTGEKVFLECVQDMDHENMFWYRQDPGLGLRLIYFSYDVKMKEKGDIPEGYSVSREKKERFSLILESASTNQTSMYLCASSFRVRGTEAFFGQGTRLTVV.

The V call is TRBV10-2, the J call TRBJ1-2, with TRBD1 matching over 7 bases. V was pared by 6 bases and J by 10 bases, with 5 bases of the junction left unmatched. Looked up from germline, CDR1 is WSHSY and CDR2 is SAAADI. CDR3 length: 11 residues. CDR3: CASRTGMNYTF. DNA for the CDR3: TGCGCCAGCAGGACAGGGATGAACTACACCTTC.

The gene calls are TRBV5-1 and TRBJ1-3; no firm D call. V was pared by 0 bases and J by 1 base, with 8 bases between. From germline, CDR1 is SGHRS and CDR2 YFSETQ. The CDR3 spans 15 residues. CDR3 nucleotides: TGCGCCAGCAGCTTGGCCGCACAGTCTGGAAACACCATATATTTT. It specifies CASSLAAQSGNTIYF.

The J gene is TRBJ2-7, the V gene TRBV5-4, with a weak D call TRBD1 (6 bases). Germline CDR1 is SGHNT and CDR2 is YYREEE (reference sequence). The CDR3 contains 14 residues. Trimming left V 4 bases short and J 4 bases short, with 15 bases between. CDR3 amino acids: CASSPDSLGYEQYF. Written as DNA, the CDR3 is TGTGCCAGCAGCCCGGACAGTCTGGGTTACGAGCAGTACTTC. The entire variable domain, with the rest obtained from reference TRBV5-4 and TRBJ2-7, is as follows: ETGVTQSPTHLIKTRGQQVTLRCSSQSGHNTVSWYQQALGQGPQFIFQYYREEENGRGNFPPRFSGLQFPNYSSELNVNALELDDSALYLCASSPDSLGYEQYFGPGTRLTVT.

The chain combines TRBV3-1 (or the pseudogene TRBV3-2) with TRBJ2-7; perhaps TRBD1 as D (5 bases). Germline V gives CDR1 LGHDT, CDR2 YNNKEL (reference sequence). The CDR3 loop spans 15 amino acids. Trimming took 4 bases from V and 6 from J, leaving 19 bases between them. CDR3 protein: CASSPDRGRPREQYF. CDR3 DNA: TGTGCCAGCAGCCCTGATAGGGGCAGACCTCGCGAGCAGTACTTC.

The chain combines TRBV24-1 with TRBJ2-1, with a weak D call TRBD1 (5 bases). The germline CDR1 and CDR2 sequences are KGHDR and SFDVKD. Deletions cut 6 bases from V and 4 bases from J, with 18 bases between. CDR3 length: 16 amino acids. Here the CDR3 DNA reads TGTGCCACCAGTATGGGGCCCCCTCTCGGGTACAATGAGCAGTTCTTC. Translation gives CATSMGPPLGYNEQFF.

CDR3 sequence reads: CASSLSPGTESPPLHF. CDR3 sequence (DNA): TGCGCCAGCAGCCTTTCCCCCGGGACAGAAAGCCCACCCCTCCACTTT. The V and J genes are TRBV4-1 and TRBJ1-6; 7 bases line up with TRBD1. The germline V gene encodes CDR1 MGHRA and CDR2 YSYEKL. V lost 4 bases to trimming and J lost 11 bases; unmatched junction nucleotides: 14. The CDR3 runs to 16 residues.

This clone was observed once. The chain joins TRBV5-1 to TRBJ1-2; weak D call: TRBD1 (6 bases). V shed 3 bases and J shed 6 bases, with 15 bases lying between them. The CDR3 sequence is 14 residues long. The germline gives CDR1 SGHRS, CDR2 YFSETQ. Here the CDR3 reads CASSYSWGRDGYTF. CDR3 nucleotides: TGCGCCAGCAGCTATTCGTGGGGGCGGGATGGCTACACCTTC.

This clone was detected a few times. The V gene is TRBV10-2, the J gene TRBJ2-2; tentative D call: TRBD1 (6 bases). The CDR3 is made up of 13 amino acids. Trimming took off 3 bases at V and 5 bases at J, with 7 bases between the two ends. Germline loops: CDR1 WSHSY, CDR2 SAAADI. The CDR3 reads CASSDRGTGELFF. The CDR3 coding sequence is TGCGCCAGCAGTGACAGGGGTACCGGGGAGCTGTTTTTT.

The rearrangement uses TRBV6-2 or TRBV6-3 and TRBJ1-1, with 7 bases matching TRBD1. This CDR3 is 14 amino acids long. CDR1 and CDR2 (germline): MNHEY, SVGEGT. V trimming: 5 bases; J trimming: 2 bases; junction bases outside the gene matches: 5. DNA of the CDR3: TGTGCCAGCAGTAAACAGGGGACTAACACTGAAGCTTTCTTT. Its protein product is CASSKQGTNTEAFF.

CDR3 loop: CASSRTTGPPNQPQHF. CDR3 nucleotide sequence: TGCGCCAGCAGCAGAACGACAGGGCCCCCTAATCAGCCCCAGCATTTT. V is TRBV5-1 and J is TRBJ1-5; 7 nucleotides agree with TRBD1. Germline V gives CDR1 SGHRS, CDR2 YFSETQ. The V gene end was trimmed by 4 bases and the J gene end by 4 bases; junction bases not matched to a gene: 11. The CDR3 totals 16 residues.

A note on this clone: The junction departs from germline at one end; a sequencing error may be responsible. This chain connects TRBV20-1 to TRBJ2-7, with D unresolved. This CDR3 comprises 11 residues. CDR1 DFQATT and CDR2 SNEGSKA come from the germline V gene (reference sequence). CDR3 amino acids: CSATNRAHFSF. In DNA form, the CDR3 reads TGCAGTGCTACTAACCGAGCCCACTTCTCTTTC.

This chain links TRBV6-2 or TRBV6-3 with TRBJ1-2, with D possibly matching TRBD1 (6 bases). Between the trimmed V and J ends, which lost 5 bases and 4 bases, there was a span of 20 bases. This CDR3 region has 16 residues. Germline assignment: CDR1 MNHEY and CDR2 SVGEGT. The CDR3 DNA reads TGTGCCAGCAGTCGGAGTCGGGACAATTACGCCTATGGCTACACCTTC. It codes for CASSRSRDNYAYGYTF.

The CDR3: CASSPPGGRAAGELFF. CDR3 coding DNA: TGTGCCAGCTCACCACCTGGCGGGAGGGCCGCCGGGGAGCTGTTTTTT. This chain joins TRBV18 and TRBJ2-2, with 9 bases that match TRBD2. The CDR3 spans 16 residues. After removal of 0 bases from V and 6 bases from J, the junction contained 5 bases not matched to a gene. In germline, CDR1 is KGHSH, CDR2 LQKENI.

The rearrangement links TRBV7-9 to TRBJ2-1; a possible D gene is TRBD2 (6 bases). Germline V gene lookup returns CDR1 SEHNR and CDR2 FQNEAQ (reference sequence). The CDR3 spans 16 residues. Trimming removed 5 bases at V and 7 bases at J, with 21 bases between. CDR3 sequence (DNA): TGTGCCAGCAGCCCGGGGCCCGGGAGCGTCTGGAATGAGCAGTTCTTC. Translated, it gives CASSPGPGSVWNEQFF. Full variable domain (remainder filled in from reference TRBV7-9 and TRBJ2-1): DTGVSQNPRHKITKRGQNVTFRCDPISEHNRLYWYRQTLGQGPEFLTYFQNEAQLEKSRLLSDRFSAERPKGSFSTLEIQRTEQGDSAMYLCASSPGPGSVWNEQFFGPGTRLTVL.

This CDR3 is CASSFPKAEQYF. The CDR3 DNA reads as TGTGCCAGCAGTTTTCCCAAAGCTGAGCAGTACTTC. V gene TRBV12-3 or TRBV12-4 combines with J gene TRBJ2-7, with D hard to call. The CDR3 spans 12 residues. V shed 3 bases and J shed 7 bases, with 10 bases lying between them.

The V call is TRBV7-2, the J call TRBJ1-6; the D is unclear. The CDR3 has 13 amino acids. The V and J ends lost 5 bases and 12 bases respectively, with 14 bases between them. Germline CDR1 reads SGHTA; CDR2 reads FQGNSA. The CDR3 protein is CASSRNPSLPLHF. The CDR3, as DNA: TGTGCCAGCAGCCGAAACCCAAGCTTACCCCTCCACTTT.

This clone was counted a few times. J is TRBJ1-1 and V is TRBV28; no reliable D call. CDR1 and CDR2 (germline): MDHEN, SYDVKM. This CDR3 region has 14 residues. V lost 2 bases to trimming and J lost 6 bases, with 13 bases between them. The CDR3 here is CASSLGIWEAEAFF. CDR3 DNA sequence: TGTGCCAGCAGTTTAGGTATTTGGGAGGCTGAAGCTTTCTTT.

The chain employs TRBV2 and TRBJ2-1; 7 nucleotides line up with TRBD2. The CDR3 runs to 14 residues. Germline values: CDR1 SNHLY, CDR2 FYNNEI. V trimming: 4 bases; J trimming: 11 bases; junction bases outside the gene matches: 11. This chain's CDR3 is CASSGGGPADKQFF. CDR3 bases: TGTGCCAGCAGTGGGGGAGGGCCAGCAGATAAGCAGTTCTTC.

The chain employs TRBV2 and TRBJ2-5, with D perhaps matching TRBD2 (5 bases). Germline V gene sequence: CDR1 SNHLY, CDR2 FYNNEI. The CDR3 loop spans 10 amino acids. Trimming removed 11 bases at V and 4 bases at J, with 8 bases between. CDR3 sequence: CARGGETQYF. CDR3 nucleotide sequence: TGTGCCCGGGGTGGAGAGACCCAGTACTTC.

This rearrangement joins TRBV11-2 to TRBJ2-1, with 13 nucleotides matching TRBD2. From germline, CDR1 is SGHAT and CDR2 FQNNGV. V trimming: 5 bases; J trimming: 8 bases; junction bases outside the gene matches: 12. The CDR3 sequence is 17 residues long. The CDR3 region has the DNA TGTGCCAGCAGCCCTCGGACTAGCGGGAGCGGATTCTATGAGCAGTTCTTC. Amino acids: CASSPRTSGSGFYEQFF.

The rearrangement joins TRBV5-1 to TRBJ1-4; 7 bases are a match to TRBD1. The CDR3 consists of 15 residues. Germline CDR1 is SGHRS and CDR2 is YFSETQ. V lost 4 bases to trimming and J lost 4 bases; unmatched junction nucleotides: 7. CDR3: CASSRTGVGNEKLFF. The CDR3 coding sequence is TGCGCCAGCAGCCGCACAGGGGTGGGTAATGAAAAACTGTTTTTT.

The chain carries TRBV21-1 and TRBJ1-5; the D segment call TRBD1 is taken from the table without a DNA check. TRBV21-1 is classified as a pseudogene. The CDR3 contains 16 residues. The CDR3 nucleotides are TGTGCCAGCAGCAAAAACTGGGACAGCCACAATCAGCCCCAGCATTTT. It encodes CASSKNWDSHNQPQHF.

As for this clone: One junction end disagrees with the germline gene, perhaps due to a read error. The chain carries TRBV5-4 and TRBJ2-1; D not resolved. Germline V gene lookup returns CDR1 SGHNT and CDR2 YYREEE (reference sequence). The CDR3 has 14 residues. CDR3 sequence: CASKENRDYSEQFF. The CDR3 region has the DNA TGTGCCAGCAAGGAAAACAGAGATTACAGTGAGCAGTTCTTC.

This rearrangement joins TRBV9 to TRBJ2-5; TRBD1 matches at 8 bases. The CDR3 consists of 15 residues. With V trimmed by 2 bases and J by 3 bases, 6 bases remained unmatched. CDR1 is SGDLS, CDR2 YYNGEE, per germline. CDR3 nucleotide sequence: TGTGCCAGCAGCGTGGCAGGGGGCTCTAAAGAGACCCAGTACTTC. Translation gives CASSVAGGSKETQYF. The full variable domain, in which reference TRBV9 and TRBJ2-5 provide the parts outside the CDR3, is DSGVTQTPKHLITATGQRVTLRCSPRSGDLSVYWYQQSLDQGLQFLIQYYNGEERAKGNILERFSAQQFPDLHSELNLSSLELGDSALYFCASSVAGGSKETQYFGPGTRLLVL.